These T cell receptor beta chains were read from a single sample in a study of identifying expanded T cells in peripheral blood. Method: immunoSEQ multiplex PCR; TCRdb's copy keeps in-frame clones and lacks some. The sample carries 51,000 or so clones, less than 85% recorded once. The specimen was blood. The receptors here all came from a person aged 18-69 years in good health. The CDR3 runs from the conserved cysteine through the conserved F or W. The D gene is left open where the match is weak. Only part of the rows carry a size: once, few, many, or a class if the clone is expanded.

>TRBJ2-4|-|16|TRBV5-4|-
CASSLGVDLAKNIQYF
TGTGCCAGCAGCTTGGGAGTAGATCTAGCCAAAAACATTCAGTACTTC
>TRBJ1-4|TRBD1|16|TRBV4-1|once
CASSQDWTGTNEKLFF
TGCGCCAGCAGCCAAGATTGGACAGGAACTAATGAAAAACTGTTTTTT
>TRBJ2-3|-|14|TRBV19|-
CASRIPGPPSSQYF
TGTGCCAGTAGGATACCGGGACCCCCTTCGTCGCAGTATTTT
>TRBJ2-5|-|11|TRBV29-1|-
CGQQLGETQYF
TGCGGGCAGCAACTAGGGGAGACCCAGTACTTC
>TRBJ2-7|-|14|TRBV30|-
CAWSNGEVSYEQYF
TGTGCCTGGAGTAACGGTGAGGTCTCCTACGAGCAGTACTTC
>TRBJ1-2|-|15|TRBV21-1|few
CASSKRDRGPDGYTF
TGTGCCAGCAGCAAACGGGACAGGGGGCCGGATGGCTACACCTTC
>TRBJ1-1|-|15|TRBV9|-
CASSVGAGMNTEAFF
TGTGCCAGCAGCGTAGGGGCAGGGATGAACACTGAAGCTTTCTTT
>TRBJ2-1|TRBD2|15|TRBV11-2|-
CASSSLAGGPNEQFF
TGTGCCAGCAGCTCCTTAGCGGGGGGGCCCAATGAGCAGTTCTTC
>TRBJ2-4|-|14|TRBV6-1|-
CASSLPGAKNIQYF
TGTGCCAGCAGCCTGCCGGGAGCCAAAAACATTCAGTACTTC
>TRBJ2-3|-|15|TRBV4-3|-
CASSQGSRATDTQYF
TGCGCCAGCAGCCAAGGGTCGAGGGCTACAGATACGCAGTATTTT
>TRBJ1-1|-|12|TRBV6-1|-
CASKQPGTEAFF
TGTGCCAGCAAACAGCCCGGTACTGAAGCTTTCTTT
>TRBJ2-2|-|16|TRBV19|-
CASSIWPGEGTGELFF
TGTGCCAGTAGTATTTGGCCAGGCGAAGGAACCGGGGAGCTGTTTTTT
>TRBJ2-1|-|13|TRBV2|-
CASSDLGQDEQFF
TGTGCCAGCAGTGATCTGGGACAAGATGAGCAGTTCTTC
>TRBJ1-2|TRBD1|16|TRBV19|-
CASSPTFGDRLNGYTF
TGTGCCAGTAGTCCTACGTTCGGGGACAGGCTTAATGGCTACACCTTC
>TRBJ2-7|-|15|TRBV5-5|-
CASSPSSRAAYEQYF
TGTGCCAGCAGCCCCTCGTCTCGAGCAGCCTACGAGCAGTACTTC
>TRBJ2-1|TRBD1|15|TRBV25-1|-
CASSDSGQQYNEQFF
TGTGCCAGCAGTGATTCGGGACAGCAGTACAATGAGCAGTTCTTC
>TRBJ2-7|-|16|TRBV4-3|few
CASSQGWNPTTYEQYF
TGCGCCAGCAGCCAAGGATGGAATCCTACGACCTACGAGCAGTACTTC
>TRBJ1-5|TRBD1|17|TRBV5-6|-
CASSSKAGTGAGQPQHF
TGTGCCAGCAGTTCGAAAGCCGGGACAGGGGCCGGTCAGCCCCAGCATTTT
>TRBJ1-5|-|14|TRBV30|-
CAWSPGQGNQPQHF
TGTGCCTGGAGCCCAGGCCAGGGCAATCAGCCCCAGCATTTT
>TRBJ2-5|-|14|TRBV10-1|-
CASSDSMSQETQYF
TGCGCCAGCAGTGATTCCATGTCGCAAGAGACCCAGTACTTC
>TRBJ2-2|-|16|TRBV11-3|-
CASSLVGHSFTGELFF
TGTGCCAGCAGCTTAGTGGGACACTCTTTCACCGGGGAGCTGTTTTTT
>TRBJ2-7|-|14|TRBV11-2|-
CASSLAVPGYEQYF
TGTGCCAGCAGCTTAGCCGTACCGGGGTACGAGCAGTACTTC
>TRBJ2-5|-|13|TRBV7-9|-
CASSLGGQETQYF
TGTGCCAGCAGCTTAGGAGGGCAAGAGACCCAGTACTTC
>TRBJ2-2|TRBD2|15|TRBV11-2|-
CASSLSGRRTGELFF
TGTGCCAGCAGCTTAAGCGGGAGACGAACCGGGGAGCTGTTTTTT
>TRBJ1-2|-|14|TRBV6-5|-
CASSYGGPNYGYTF
TGTGCCAGCAGTTACGGGGGGCCTAACTATGGCTACACCTTC
>TRBJ2-7|-|14|TRBV6-1|-
CASSEPVNAGEQYF
TGTGCCAGCAGTGAACCAGTAAACGCGGGGGAGCAGTACTTC
>TRBJ2-5|-|13|TRBV7-9|-
CASSWDFQETQYF
TGTGCCAGCAGTTGGGACTTTCAAGAGACCCAGTACTTC
>TRBJ1-1|-|13|TRBV19|once
CASSGTSRGAAFF
TGTGCCAGTAGCGGGACGAGTCGGGGGGCAGCTTTCTTT
>TRBJ2-1|-|17|TRBV23-1|-
CASSQSQHPSGYNEQFF
TGCGCCAGCAGTCAATCCCAGCATCCGTCGGGGTACAATGAGCAGTTCTTC
>TRBJ1-1|-|14|TRBV4-1|-
CASSHEGTNTEAFF
TGCGCCAGCAGCCATGAAGGGACGAACACTGAAGCTTTCTTT
>TRBJ1-5|TRBD1|15|TRBV2|-
CASNRQGNSNQPQHF
TGTGCCAGCAATAGACAGGGGAATAGCAATCAGCCCCAGCATTTT
>TRBJ2-1|TRBD2|15|TRBV6-5|few
CASSWGTSGSNEQFF
TGTGCCAGCAGTTGGGGAACTAGCGGGAGCAATGAGCAGTTCTTC
>TRBJ2-3|-|18|TRBV4-1|-
CASSQGKLGGGRPDTQYF
TGCGCCAGCAGCCAAGGAAAATTAGGGGGGGGGCGCCCAGATACGCAGTATTTT
>TRBJ2-3|-|11|TRBV10-2|few
CASSPTDTQYF
TGCGCCAGCAGTCCGACAGATACGCAGTATTTT
>TRBJ2-5|-|15|TRBV9|-
CASSVAQSGAETQYF
TGTGCCAGCAGCGTAGCTCAATCAGGGGCAGAGACCCAGTACTTC
>TRBJ2-1|-|15|TRBV11-2|-
CASSLVALSSNEQFF
TGTGCCAGCAGCTTAGTAGCCCTCTCATCCAATGAGCAGTTCTTC
>TRBJ1-2|-|13|TRBV6-1|-
CASEGVDLYGYTF
TGTGCCAGCGAAGGAGTCGATCTCTATGGCTACACCTTC
>TRBJ2-7|-|13|TRBV11-2|-
CASSPLSRAEQYF
TGTGCCAGCAGCCCCCTTTCGAGGGCCGAGCAGTACTTC
>TRBJ2-6|-|17|TRBV9|-
CASRGTSGSSGANVLTF
TGTGCCAGCAGAGGGACATCCGGAAGCTCTGGGGCCAACGTCCTGACTTTC
>TRBJ2-6|-|15|TRBV30|-
CAWSVMGTGANVLTF
TGTGCCTGGAGTGTAATGGGCACTGGGGCCAACGTCCTGACTTTC
>TRBJ1-1|TRBD1|15|TRBV9|once
CASSDSGTGRTEAFF
TGTGCCAGCAGCGATTCCGGGACAGGGCGTACTGAAGCTTTCTTT
>TRBJ1-4|TRBD1|15|TRBV28|-
CASIKTQGGNEKLFF
TGTGCCAGCATCAAGACCCAGGGGGGGAATGAAAAACTGTTTTTT
>TRBJ2-7|TRBD2|16|TRBV27|-
CASSNPRLAGRGEQYF
TGTGCCAGCAGCAACCCGCGTCTAGCGGGTAGGGGCGAGCAGTACTTC
>TRBJ1-2|-|17|TRBV7-9|-
CASSLYMGAAANYGYTF
TGTGCCAGCAGCTTATATATGGGGGCGGCTGCTAACTATGGCTACACCTTC
>TRBJ1-2|-|12|TRBV19|-
CASSNMGNDYTF
TGTGCCAGTAGTAACATGGGAAATGACTACACCTTC
>TRBJ2-1|-|11|TRBV7-9|-
CASSRSNEQFF
TGTGCCAGCAGCAGAAGCAATGAGCAGTTCTTC
>TRBJ2-2|-|14|TRBV11-3|-
CASSLVLGTGELFF
TGTGCCAGCAGCTTAGTCTTGGGCACCGGGGAGCTGTTTTTT
>TRBJ2-1|-|15|TRBV7-9|-
CASSLVRKRYNEQFF
TGTGCCAGCAGCTTAGTACGCAAGCGCTACAATGAGCAGTTCTTC
>TRBJ2-1|-|14|TRBV5-8|-
CASSLSYRYNEQFF
TGTGCCAGCAGCTTGTCATACCGCTACAATGAGCAGTTCTTC
>TRBJ2-3|-|15|TRBV7-2|-
CASTTTGSSTDTQYF
TGTGCCAGCACCACGACAGGTTCTAGCACAGATACGCAGTATTTT
>TRBJ1-2|-|15|TRBV5-6|-
CASSTQEGAGYGYTF
TGTGCCAGCAGCACCCAGGAGGGAGCTGGCTATGGCTACACCTTC
>TRBJ2-2|-|15|TRBV10-1|few
CASSESRVDTGELFF
TGCGCCAGCAGTGAGTCGCGGGTGGACACCGGGGAGCTGTTTTTT
>TRBJ2-5|TRBD2|14|TRBV27|-
CASRGSGSRETQYF
TGTGCCAGCAGGGGTAGCGGGAGTCGGGAGACCCAGTACTTC
>TRBJ2-1|-|15|TRBV9|-
CASSVGWGNRDEQFF
TGTGCCAGCAGCGTAGGGTGGGGAAATCGTGATGAGCAGTTCTTC
>TRBJ1-3|TRBD1|16|TRBV5-4|-
CASSRGQGAAGATIYF
TGTGCCAGCAGTAGGGGACAGGGGGCGGCTGGGGCCACCATATATTTT
>TRBJ2-1|TRBD2|19|TRBV4-2|-
CASSQVGRASGGDYNEQFF
TGTGCCAGCAGCCAAGTTGGGCGGGCTAGCGGGGGGGATTACAATGAGCAGTTCTTC
>TRBJ2-1|-|14|TRBV6-4|-
CASSAGSLPNEQFF
TGTGCCAGCAGTGCGGGGTCCCTTCCTAATGAGCAGTTCTTC
>TRBJ2-1|-|14|TRBV6-5|-
CASSRPQTPSRQFF
TGTGCCAGCAGTCGTCCTCAAACTCCTTCGCGGCAGTTCTTC
>TRBJ2-2|-|16|TRBV5-6|-
CASSWPGTSNTGELFF
TGTGCCAGCAGCTGGCCAGGGACATCGAACACCGGGGAGCTGTTTTTT